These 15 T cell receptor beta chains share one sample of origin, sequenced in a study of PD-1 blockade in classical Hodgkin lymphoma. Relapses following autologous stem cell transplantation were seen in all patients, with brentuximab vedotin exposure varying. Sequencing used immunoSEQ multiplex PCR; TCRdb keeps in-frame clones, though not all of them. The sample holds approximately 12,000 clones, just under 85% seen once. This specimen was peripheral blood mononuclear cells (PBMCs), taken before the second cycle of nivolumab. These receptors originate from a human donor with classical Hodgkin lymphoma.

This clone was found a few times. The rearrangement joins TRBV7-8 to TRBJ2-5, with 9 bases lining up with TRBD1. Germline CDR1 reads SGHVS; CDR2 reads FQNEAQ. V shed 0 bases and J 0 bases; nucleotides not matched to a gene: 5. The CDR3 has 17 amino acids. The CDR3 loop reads CASSLAPGQGYQETQYF. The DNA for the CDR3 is TGTGCCAGCAGCTTAGCACCGGGACAGGGTTACCAAGAGACCCAGTACTTC. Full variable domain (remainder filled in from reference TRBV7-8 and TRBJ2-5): GAGVSQSPRYKVAKRGQDVALRCDPISGHVSLFWYQQALGQGPEFLTYFQNEAQLDKSGLPSDRFFAERPEGSVSTLKIQRTQQEDSAVYLCASSLAPGQGYQETQYFGPGTRLLVL.

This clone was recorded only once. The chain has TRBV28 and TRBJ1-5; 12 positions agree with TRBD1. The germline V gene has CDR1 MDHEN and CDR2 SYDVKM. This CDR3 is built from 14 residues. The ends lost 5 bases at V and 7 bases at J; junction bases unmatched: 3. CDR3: CASSRDRGQQPQHF. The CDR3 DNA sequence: TGTGCCAGCAGTCGGGACAGGGGGCAACAGCCCCAGCATTTT.

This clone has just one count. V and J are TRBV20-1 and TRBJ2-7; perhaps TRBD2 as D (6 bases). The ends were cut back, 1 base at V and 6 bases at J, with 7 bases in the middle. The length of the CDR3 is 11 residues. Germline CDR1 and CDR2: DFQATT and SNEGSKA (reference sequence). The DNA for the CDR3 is TGCAGTGCTAGAGTCGGGGGCGAGCAGTACTTC. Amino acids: CSARVGGEQYF.

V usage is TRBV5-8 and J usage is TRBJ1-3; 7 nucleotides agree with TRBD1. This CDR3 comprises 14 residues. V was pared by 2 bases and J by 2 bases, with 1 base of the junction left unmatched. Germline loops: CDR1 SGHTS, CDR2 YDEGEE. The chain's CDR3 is CASSLGTAGNTIYF. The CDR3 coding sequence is TGTGCCAGCAGCTTAGGGACAGCTGGAAACACCATATATTTT.

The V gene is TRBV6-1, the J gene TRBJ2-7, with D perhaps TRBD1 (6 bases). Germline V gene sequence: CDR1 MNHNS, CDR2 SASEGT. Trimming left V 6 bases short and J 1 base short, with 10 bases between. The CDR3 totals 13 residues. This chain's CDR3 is CASSVGGSYEQYF. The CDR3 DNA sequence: TGTGCCAGCAGCGTAGGGGGTTCCTACGAGCAGTACTTC.

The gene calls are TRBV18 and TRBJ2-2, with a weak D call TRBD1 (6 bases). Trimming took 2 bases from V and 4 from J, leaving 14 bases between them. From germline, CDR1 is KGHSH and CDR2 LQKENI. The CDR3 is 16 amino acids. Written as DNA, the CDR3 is TGTGCCAGCTCACCAGCGAAGACAGGCGTCACCGGGGAGCTGTTTTTT. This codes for CASSPAKTGVTGELFF.

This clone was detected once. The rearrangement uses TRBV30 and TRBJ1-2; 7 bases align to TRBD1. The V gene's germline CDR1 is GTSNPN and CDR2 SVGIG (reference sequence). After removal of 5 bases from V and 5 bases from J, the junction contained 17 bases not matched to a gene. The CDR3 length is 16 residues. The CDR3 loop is CAWESPRTGSSYGYTF. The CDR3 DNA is TGTGCCTGGGAGAGCCCTCGGACAGGAAGCTCTTATGGCTACACCTTC.

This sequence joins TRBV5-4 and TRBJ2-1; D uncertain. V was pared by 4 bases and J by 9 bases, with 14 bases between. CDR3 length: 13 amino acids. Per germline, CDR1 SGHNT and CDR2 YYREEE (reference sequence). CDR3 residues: CASSHWMRIEQFF. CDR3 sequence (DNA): TGTGCCAGCAGCCATTGGATGAGGATTGAGCAGTTCTTC.

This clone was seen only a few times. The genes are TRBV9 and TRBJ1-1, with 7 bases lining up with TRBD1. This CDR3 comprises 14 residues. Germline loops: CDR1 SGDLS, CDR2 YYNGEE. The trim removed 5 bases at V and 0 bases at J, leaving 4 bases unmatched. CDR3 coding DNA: TGTGCCAGCAGTTCGACAGGGATGAACACTGAAGCTTTCTTT. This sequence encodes CASSSTGMNTEAFF.

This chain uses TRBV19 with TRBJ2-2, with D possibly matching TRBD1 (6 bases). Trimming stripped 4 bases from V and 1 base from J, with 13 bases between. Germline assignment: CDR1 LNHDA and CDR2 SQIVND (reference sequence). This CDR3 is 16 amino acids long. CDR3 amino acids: CASSTLQGLNTGELFF. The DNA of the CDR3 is TGTGCCAGTAGTACGCTACAGGGCCTGAACACCGGGGAGCTGTTTTTT.

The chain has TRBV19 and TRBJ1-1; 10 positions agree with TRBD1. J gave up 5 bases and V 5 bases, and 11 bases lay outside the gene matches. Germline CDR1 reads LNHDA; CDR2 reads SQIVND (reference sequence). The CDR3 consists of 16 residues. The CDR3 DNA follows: TGTGCCAGTAGTCTACAGACAGGGGGCCTTCGTACTGAAGCTTTCTTT. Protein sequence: CASSLQTGGLRTEAFF.

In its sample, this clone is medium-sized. This CDR3 reads CASSYSAPEQPGELFF. The DNA of the CDR3 is TGTGCCAGCAGTTACTCGGCCCCGGAGCAACCCGGGGAGCTGTTTTTT. This chain links TRBV6-5 with TRBJ2-2; the D is unclear. The CDR3 spans 16 residues. Looked up from germline, CDR1 is MNHEY and CDR2 is SVGAGI. Trimming pared 0 bases from V and 6 bases from J, leaving 14 bases between.

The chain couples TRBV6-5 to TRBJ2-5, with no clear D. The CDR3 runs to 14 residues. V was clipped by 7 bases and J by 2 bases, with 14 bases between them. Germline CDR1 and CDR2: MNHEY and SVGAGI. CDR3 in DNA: TGTGCCAGCACCTCACATTGGCGACAAGAGACCCAGTACTTC. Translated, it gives CASTSHWRQETQYF.

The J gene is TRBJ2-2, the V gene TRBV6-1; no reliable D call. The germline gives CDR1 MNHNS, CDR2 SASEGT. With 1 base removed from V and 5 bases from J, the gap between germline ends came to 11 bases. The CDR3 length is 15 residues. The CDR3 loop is CASSEGPYHTGELFF. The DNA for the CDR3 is TGTGCCAGCAGTGAAGGCCCATACCATACCGGGGAGCTGTTTTTT.

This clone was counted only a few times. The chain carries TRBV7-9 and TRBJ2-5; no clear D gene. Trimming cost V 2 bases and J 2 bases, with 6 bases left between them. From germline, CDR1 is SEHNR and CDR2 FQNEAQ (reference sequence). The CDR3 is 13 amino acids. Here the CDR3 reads CASSLLQQETQYF. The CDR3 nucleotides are TGTGCCAGCAGCTTATTGCAACAAGAGACCCAGTACTTC.